This passage covers 25 T cell receptor beta chains from one sample sequenced in a study of blood T cell repertoires in COVID-19. Some clones are missing from TCRdb's copy, which holds only in-frame ones; the method was immunoSEQ multiplex PCR. The data show approximately 200,000 clones, roughly 80% seen once. Material: peripheral blood. These receptors were collected from a woman aged 45-65 years with acute or convalescent COVID-19.

The gene calls are TRBV27 and TRBJ1-4; 9 nucleotides agree with TRBD1. The V gene's germline CDR1 is MNHEY and CDR2 SMNVEV (reference sequence). This CDR3 has 15 residues. Trimming took 1 base from V and 5 from J; bases not matched to a gene: 2. CDR3 residues: CASSLLGTGNEKLFF. The CDR3 region has the DNA TGTGCCAGCAGTTTATTGGGGACAGGGAATGAAAAACTGTTTTTT.

In DNA, the CDR3 is TGTGCCAGCAGCTTAGGGGGGGGCACCTACGAGCAGTACTTC. Protein product: CASSLGGGTYEQYF. V and J are TRBV7-9 and TRBJ2-7; D may be TRBD2 (7 bases). Germline assignment: CDR1 SEHNR and CDR2 FQNEAQ (reference sequence). The V gene lost 1 base and the J gene lost 2 bases, with 9 bases spanning the gap. The CDR3 spans 14 residues.

This clone was counted a few times. V usage is TRBV7-9 and J usage is TRBJ2-3; possible D gene TRBD1, 7 bases. The CDR3 consists of 17 residues. The germline gives CDR1 SEHNR, CDR2 FQNEAQ (reference sequence). V was clipped by 3 bases and J by 0 bases, with 16 bases between them. DNA for the CDR3: TGTGCCAGCAGCTTCGGCGGGACAGCAACTAGCACAGATACGCAGTATTTT. It is translated as CASSFGGTATSTDTQYF. The whole variable domain, filled in from reference TRBV7-9 and TRBJ2-3, reads DTGVSQNPRHKITKRGQNVTFRCDPISEHNRLYWYRQTLGQGPEFLTYFQNEAQLEKSRLLSDRFSAERPKGSFSTLEIQRTEQGDSAMYLCASSFGGTATSTDTQYFGPGTRLTVL.

The V gene is TRBV30, the J gene TRBJ1-2, with a weak D call TRBD1 (5 bases). There are 14 residues in the CDR3. The V gene's germline CDR1 is GTSNPN and CDR2 SVGIG (reference sequence). V lost 0 bases to trimming and J lost 4 bases, with 12 bases between them. CDR3 bases: TGTGCCTGGAGTGTGCGCGGGACTGCCTATGGCTACACCTTC. Amino acid sequence: CAWSVRGTAYGYTF.

The chain employs TRBV15 and TRBJ1-1; a weak D match, TRBD1 (5 bases). The CDR3 spans 15 residues. Trimming stripped 1 base from V and 1 base from J, with 10 bases between. Germline values: CDR1 LNHNV, CDR2 YYDKDF (reference sequence). CDR3 sequence (DNA): TGTGCCACCAGCAGAGTTAGGGACTGGAACACTGAAGCTTTCTTT. Its translation is CATSRVRDWNTEAFF.

The rearrangement joins TRBV11-2 to TRBJ2-2; tentatively, D is TRBD2 (7 bases). V was clipped by 3 bases and J by 1 base, with 9 bases between them. The CDR3 runs to 15 residues. The germline V gene encodes CDR1 SGHAT and CDR2 FQNNGV. The CDR3 spells CASSFGGRNTGELFF. CDR3 bases: TGTGCCAGCAGCTTCGGGGGGCGGAACACCGGGGAGCTGTTTTTT.

This clone was detected a few times. The chain recombines TRBV10-1 with TRBJ1-1, with D possibly being TRBD1 (5 bases). CDR1 and CDR2 (germline): WNHNN, SYGVQD (reference sequence). The CDR3 consists of 13 residues. The ends were cut back, 8 bases at V and 2 bases at J, with 12 bases in the middle. CDR3 in amino acids: CASPLTANTEAFF. The CDR3 coding sequence is TGCGCCAGCCCCTTGACAGCAAACACTGAAGCTTTCTTT.

The chain couples TRBV6-2 or TRBV6-3 to TRBJ2-7, with D maybe TRBD1 (7 bases). Germline CDR1 MNHEY, CDR2 SVGEGT. The CDR3 is made up of 16 amino acids. V dropped 5 bases and J dropped 6 bases, with 23 bases sitting between them. CDR3 loop: CASSIRSGGMASEQYF. The CDR3 bases are TGTGCCAGCAGTATACGGTCAGGGGGGATGGCCTCCGAGCAGTACTTC.

This clone was seen a single time. Sequence at one end of the junction differs from germline and may be a read error. CDR3 in amino acids: CASNLDRLRPTEAFF. CDR3 nucleotide sequence: TGTGCCAGCAATTTAGACAGGTTACGGCCCACTGAAGCTTTCTTT. The J gene is TRBJ1-1, the V gene TRBV28; a possible D gene is TRBD1 (6 bases). Germline V gene data show CDR1 as MDHEN and CDR2 as SYDVKM. The CDR3 covers 15 residues.

V and J are TRBV28 and TRBJ2-1; 9 bases line up with TRBD2. Germline lookup yields CDR1 MDHEN and CDR2 SYDVKM. This CDR3 has 16 residues. The ends lost 2 bases at V and 2 bases at J; junction bases unmatched: 4. In DNA, the CDR3 is TGTGCCAGCAGTTTACAGGTAGCGGGGGCCTACAATGAGCAGTTCTTC. Its protein product is CASSLQVAGAYNEQFF.

V is TRBV6-4 and J is TRBJ1-1, with 7 bases aligning to TRBD1. Looked up from germline, CDR1 is MRHNA and CDR2 is SNTAGT. The CDR3 has 13 residues. V shed 5 bases and J 5 bases; nucleotides not matched to a gene: 5. CDR3 nucleotides: TGTGCCAGCAGTCAGGGGGTTTGGACTGAAGCTTTCTTT. Its translation: CASSQGVWTEAFF.

The chain has TRBV4-2 and TRBJ2-3, with 8 bases matching TRBD2. The germline CDR1 and CDR2 sequences are LGHNA and YNFKEQ. The CDR3 has 15 amino acids. The junction had 11 bases not matched to a gene; V was cut back by 6 bases and J by 6 bases. Written as DNA, the CDR3 is TGTGCCAGCAGACCCTCCGCGGGGGGATCGGATACGCAGTATTTT. Amino acid sequence: CASRPSAGGSDTQYF.

Concerning this clone: One junction end does not reproduce the germline sequence, and a read error may be involved. DNA of the CDR3: TGTGCTAGCAGCACAAGTAGCGGGGGGGCTTACAATGAGCAGTTCTTC. Its protein is CASSTSSGGAYNEQFF. The J gene is TRBJ2-1, the V gene TRBV7-7, with 11 positions matching TRBD2. This CDR3 contains 16 residues. Germline V gene lookup returns CDR1 SSHAT and CDR2 FNYEAQ (reference sequence). Full variable domain (outside the CDR3, taken from reference TRBV7-7 and TRBJ2-1): GAGVSQSPRYKVTKRGQDVTLRCDPISSHATLYWYQQALGQGPEFLTYFNYEAQPDKSGLPSDRFSAERPEGSISTLTIQRTEQRDSAMYRCASSTSSGGAYNEQFFGPGTRLTVL.

This chain joins TRBV4-3 and TRBJ2-4; the D gene is possibly TRBD2 (5 bases). Germline V gene sequence: CDR1 LGHNA, CDR2 YSLEER. The V end was cut by 0 bases, the J end by 5 bases, with 11 bases between. The CDR3 runs 15 residues. The CDR3 sequence: CASSQDWRIENIQYF. As DNA, the CDR3 is TGCGCCAGCAGCCAAGATTGGAGGATCGAAAACATTCAGTACTTC.

V and J are TRBV27 and TRBJ2-7; TRBD2 matches 10 bases. Looked up from germline, CDR1 is MNHEY and CDR2 is SMNVEV (reference sequence). J lost 4 bases, V lost 4 bases, and 1 base had no gene match. CDR3 size: 13 residues. CDR3 in amino acids: CASSSSGSYEQYF. CDR3 nucleotide sequence: TGTGCCAGCAGTTCTAGCGGGAGTTACGAGCAGTACTTC.

This chain uses TRBV7-8 with TRBJ2-3; TRBD2 matches at 9 bases. V trimming: 0 bases; J trimming: 1 base; junction bases outside the gene matches: 5. CDR3 length equals 17 residues. Germline V gene lookup returns CDR1 SGHVS and CDR2 FQNEAQ. The CDR3 sequence: CASSLADPSGGTDTQYF. The CDR3 coding sequence is TGTGCCAGCAGCTTAGCTGATCCTAGCGGGGGCACAGATACGCAGTATTTT.

The J gene is TRBJ1-1, the V gene TRBV18, with D uncertain. The CDR3 is 14 residues long. Germline CDR1 reads KGHSH; CDR2 reads LQKENI. The V end was cut by 1 base, the J end by 0 bases, with 6 bases between. CDR3 region: CASSPLSLNTEAFF. The CDR3 bases are TGTGCCAGCTCACCACTTAGTTTGAACACTGAAGCTTTCTTT.

The rearrangement uses TRBV7-8 and TRBJ2-1; TRBD2 agrees at 9 bases. From germline, CDR1 is SGHVS and CDR2 FQNEAQ. Germline trimming cut 4 bases from V and 2 bases from J; bases unmatched to any gene: 15. This CDR3 comprises 19 residues. The CDR3 loop reads CASSSFGSGGNLPYNEQFF. Written as DNA, the CDR3 is TGTGCCAGCAGCTCCTTTGGGAGCGGGGGGAACCTACCCTACAATGAGCAGTTCTTC.

In nucleotides, the CDR3 is TGCGCCAGCAGCTTGGGTCTGGCAGCCAGCGGCTATGGCTACACCTTC. Protein sequence: CASSLGLAASGYGYTF. The chain is built from TRBV5-1 and TRBJ1-2; no definite D call. This CDR3 spans 16 amino acids. Trimming pared 0 bases from V and 4 bases from J, leaving 16 bases between. Germline V CDR1 and CDR2: SGHRS, YFSETQ.

This clone was seen a few times. The J gene is TRBJ2-3, the V gene TRBV5-6; possibly TRBD2 for D (7 bases). The germline CDR1 and CDR2 sequences are SGHDT and YYEEEE. The CDR3 loop spans 17 amino acids. V lost 4 bases, J lost 11 bases, and 29 bases lay in between. The CDR3 spells CASSQGGASGTSHRQYF. The CDR3 nucleotides read TGTGCCAGCAGCCAAGGGGGGGCTTCGGGGACATCTCATAGGCAGTATTTT.

The chain recombines TRBV15 with TRBJ2-2, with 8 bases matching TRBD1. Losses at the gene ends were 1 base for V and 8 bases for J; bases not matched to a gene: 12. The CDR3 is 17 amino acids. Germline V gene data show CDR1 as LNHNV and CDR2 as YYDKDF (reference sequence). The CDR3, as DNA: TGTGCCACCAGCAGAGGTGGTTCAGGGGGCGTTTCGGGGGAGCTGTTTTTT. Its protein is CATSRGGSGGVSGELFF.

This clone was picked up one time. V is TRBV19 and J is TRBJ2-6, with 9 bases that match TRBD1. The germline CDR1 and CDR2 sequences are LNHDA and SQIVND (reference sequence). The CDR3 is 17 residues long. The junction had 3 bases not matched to a gene; V was cut back by 3 bases and J by 0 bases. CDR3 coding DNA: TGTGCCAGTAGTATGGGACAGGGAGTCTCTGGGGCCAACGTCCTGACTTTC. Protein product: CASSMGQGVSGANVLTF.

This chain connects TRBV28 to TRBJ2-4; 7 positions match TRBD1. Germline-derived CDR1 and CDR2 are MDHEN and SYDVKM. The CDR3 spans 13 residues. Trimming cost V 7 bases and J 8 bases; bases outside gene matches: 8. The DNA of the CDR3 is TGTGCCAGCAATCCGACAGGGATTTACATTCAGTACTTC. This encodes CASNPTGIYIQYF.

The gene calls are TRBV30 and TRBJ1-5; D is uncertain. This CDR3 is 15 amino acids long. Germline V gives CDR1 GTSNPN, CDR2 SVGIG (reference sequence). V lost 1 base to trimming and J lost 4 bases, with 14 bases between them. The CDR3 DNA sequence: TGTGCCTGGAGTGAGAAAGGAGGTAAAAATCAGCCCCAGCATTTT. It translates to CAWSEKGGKNQPQHF.

The V gene is TRBV3-1 (or the pseudogene TRBV3-2), the J gene TRBJ2-7; 7 bases fit TRBD1. Germline loops: CDR1 LGHDT, CDR2 YNNKEL (reference sequence). V shed 1 base and J 1 base; nucleotides not matched to a gene: 7. The CDR3 loop spans 16 amino acids. CDR3 residues: CASSQVDRTRSYEQYF. The CDR3 coding sequence is TGTGCCAGCAGCCAAGTGGACAGGACGCGATCCTACGAGCAGTACTTC.